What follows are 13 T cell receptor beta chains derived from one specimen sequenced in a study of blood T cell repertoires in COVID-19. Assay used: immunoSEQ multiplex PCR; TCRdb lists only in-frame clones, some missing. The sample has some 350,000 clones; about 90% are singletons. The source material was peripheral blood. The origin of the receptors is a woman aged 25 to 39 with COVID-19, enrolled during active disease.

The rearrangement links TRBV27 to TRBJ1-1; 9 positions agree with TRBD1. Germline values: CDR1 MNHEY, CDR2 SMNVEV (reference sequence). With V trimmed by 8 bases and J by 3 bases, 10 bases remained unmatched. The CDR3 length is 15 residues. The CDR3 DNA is TGTGCCAGCTTGAAGACCGGGACAGGGTACACTGAAGCTTTCTTT. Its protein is CASLKTGTGYTEAFF.

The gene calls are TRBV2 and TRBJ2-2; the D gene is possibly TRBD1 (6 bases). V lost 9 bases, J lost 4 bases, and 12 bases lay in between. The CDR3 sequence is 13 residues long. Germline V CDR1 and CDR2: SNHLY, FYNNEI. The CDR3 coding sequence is TGTGCCAGGACAGGTTCTGTCACCGGGGAGCTGTTTTTT. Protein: CARTGSVTGELFF.

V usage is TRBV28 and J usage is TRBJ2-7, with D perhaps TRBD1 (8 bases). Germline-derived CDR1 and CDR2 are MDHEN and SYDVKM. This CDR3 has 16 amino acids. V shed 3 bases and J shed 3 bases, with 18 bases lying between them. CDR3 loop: CASSLAGQGGFYEQYF. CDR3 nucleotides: TGTGCCAGCAGTTTGGCCGGACAGGGAGGGTTCTACGAGCAGTACTTC.

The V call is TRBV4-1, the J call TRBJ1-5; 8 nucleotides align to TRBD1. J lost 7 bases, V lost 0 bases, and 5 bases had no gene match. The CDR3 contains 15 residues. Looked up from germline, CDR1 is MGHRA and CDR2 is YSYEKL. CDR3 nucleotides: TGCGCCAGCAGCCAAGAACAAACAGGGGGACAGCCCCAGCATTTT. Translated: CASSQEQTGGQPQHF.

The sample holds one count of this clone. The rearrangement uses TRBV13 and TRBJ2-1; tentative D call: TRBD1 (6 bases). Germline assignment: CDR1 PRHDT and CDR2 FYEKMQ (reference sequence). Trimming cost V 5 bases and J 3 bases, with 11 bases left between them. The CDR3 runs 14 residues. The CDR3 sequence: CASSGLDSYNEQFF. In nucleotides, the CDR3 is TGTGCCAGCAGCGGGCTGGACAGCTACAATGAGCAGTTCTTC. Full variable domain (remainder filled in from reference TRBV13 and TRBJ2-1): AAGVIQSPRHLIKEKRETATLKCYPIPRHDTVYWYQQGPGQDPQFLISFYEKMQSDKGSIPDRFSAQQFSDYHSELNMSSLELGDSALYFCASSGLDSYNEQFFGPGTRLTVL.

CDR3 nucleotide sequence: TGTGCCAGCAGGGGGCTAGCGGGTAACACCGGGGAGCTGTTTTTT. The encoded protein is CASRGLAGNTGELFF. The V gene is TRBV5-4, the J gene TRBJ2-2; 8 bases are shared with TRBD2. V dropped 5 bases and J dropped 2; count of bases not matched to a gene: 5. This CDR3 spans 15 amino acids. CDR1 and CDR2 (germline): SGHNT, YYREEE (reference sequence).

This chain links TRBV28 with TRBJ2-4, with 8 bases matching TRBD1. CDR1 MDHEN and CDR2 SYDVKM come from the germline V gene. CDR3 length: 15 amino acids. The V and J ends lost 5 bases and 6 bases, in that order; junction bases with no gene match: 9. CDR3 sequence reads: CASSPRTGSGNIQYF. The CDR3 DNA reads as TGTGCCAGCAGTCCGCGGACAGGGTCTGGAAACATTCAGTACTTC.

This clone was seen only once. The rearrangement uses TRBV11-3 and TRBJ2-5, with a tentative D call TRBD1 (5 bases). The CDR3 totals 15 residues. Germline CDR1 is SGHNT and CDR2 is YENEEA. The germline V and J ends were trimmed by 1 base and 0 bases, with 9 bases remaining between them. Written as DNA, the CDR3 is TGTGCCAGCAGCTTAGGGTCCAGGGACCAAGAGACCCAGTACTTC. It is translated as CASSLGSRDQETQYF.

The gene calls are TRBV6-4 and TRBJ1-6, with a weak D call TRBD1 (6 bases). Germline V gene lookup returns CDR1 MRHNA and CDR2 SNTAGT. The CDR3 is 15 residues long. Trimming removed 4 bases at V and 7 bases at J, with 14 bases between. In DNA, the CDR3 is TGTGCCAGCAGTGCTGGGGGAACAGGGAATTCACCCCTCCACTTT. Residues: CASSAGGTGNSPLHF.

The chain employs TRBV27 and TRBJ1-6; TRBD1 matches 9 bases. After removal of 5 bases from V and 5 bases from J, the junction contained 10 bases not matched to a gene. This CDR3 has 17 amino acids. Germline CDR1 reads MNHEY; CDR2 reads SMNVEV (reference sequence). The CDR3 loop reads CASSPRTGALNNSPLHF. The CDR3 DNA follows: TGTGCCAGCAGTCCTCGGACAGGGGCCCTTAATAATTCACCCCTCCACTTT.

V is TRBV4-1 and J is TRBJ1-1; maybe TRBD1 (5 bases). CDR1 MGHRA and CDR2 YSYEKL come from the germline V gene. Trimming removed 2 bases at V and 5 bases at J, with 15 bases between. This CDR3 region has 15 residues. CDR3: CASSQNARVGTEAFF. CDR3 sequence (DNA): TGCGCCAGCAGCCAAAACGCCAGGGTAGGGACTGAAGCTTTCTTT.

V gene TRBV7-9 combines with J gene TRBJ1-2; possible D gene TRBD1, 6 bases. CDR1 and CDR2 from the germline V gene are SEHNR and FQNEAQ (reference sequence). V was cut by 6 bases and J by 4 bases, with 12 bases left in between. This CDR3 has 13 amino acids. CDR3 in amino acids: CASSDTGSYGYTF. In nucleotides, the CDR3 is TGTGCCAGCAGTGATACAGGGAGCTATGGCTACACCTTC.

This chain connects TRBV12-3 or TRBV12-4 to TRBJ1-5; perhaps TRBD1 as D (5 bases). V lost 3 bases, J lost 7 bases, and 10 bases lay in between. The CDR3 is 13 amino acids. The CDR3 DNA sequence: TGTGCCAGCAGTTTCGGGGGTGGGCAGCCCCAGCATTTT. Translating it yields CASSFGGGQPQHF.